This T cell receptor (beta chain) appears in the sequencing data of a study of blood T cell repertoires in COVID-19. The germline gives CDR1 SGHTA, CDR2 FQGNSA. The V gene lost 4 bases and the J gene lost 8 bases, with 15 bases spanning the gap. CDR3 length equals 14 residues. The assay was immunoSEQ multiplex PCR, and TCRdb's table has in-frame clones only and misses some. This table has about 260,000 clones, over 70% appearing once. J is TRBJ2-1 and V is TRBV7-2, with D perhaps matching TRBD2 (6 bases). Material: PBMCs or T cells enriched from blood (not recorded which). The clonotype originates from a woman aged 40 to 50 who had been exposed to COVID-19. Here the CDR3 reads CASSSLSWGDEQFF. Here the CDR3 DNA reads TGTGCCAGCAGCTCCCTAAGCTGGGGGGATGAGCAGTTCTTC.